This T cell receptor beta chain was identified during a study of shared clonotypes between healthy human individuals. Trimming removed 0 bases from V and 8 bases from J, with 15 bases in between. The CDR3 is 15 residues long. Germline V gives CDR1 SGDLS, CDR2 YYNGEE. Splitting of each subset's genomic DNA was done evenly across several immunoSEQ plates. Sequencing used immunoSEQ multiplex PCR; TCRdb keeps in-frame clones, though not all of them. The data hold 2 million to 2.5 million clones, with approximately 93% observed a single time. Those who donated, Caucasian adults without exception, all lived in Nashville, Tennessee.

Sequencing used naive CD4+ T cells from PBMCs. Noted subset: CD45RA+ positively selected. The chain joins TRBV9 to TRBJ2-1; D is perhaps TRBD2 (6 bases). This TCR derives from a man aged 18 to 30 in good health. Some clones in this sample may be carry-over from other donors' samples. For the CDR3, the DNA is TGTGCCAGCAGCGTAGCTACGGGGGAGGTAGATGAGCAGTTCTTC. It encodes CASSVATGEVDEQFF.